This T cell receptor beta chain was observed in a study of T cell responses to AZD1222 COVID-19 vaccine. Broader study findings: Clonal diversity was possibly underestimated, and the donors were mostly white British, with more females. Only five to seven AZD1222 recipients were seropositive at baseline. With dominance at 160-218 and 743-854, vaccine-associated CD4 TCRs spanned spike. There were repertoire samples only from the period after the peak T cell response.

Method: immunoSEQ multiplex PCR; TCRdb's copy keeps in-frame clones and lacks some. Of 180,000 or so clones in the sample, less than 95% were seen once. Details on this clone: Its cognate antigen is unknown.

The CDR3 is made up of 13 amino acids. The V gene lost 4 bases and the J gene lost 5 bases, with 11 bases spanning the gap. Germline V CDR1 and CDR2: SGHDN, FVKESK. This TCR was recovered from an adult in good health. The V and J genes are TRBV14 and TRBJ1-2; a possible D gene is TRBD1 (5 bases). The specimen was peripheral blood, collected on day 0 of AZD1222 vaccination. The chain's CDR3 is CASSRRDGYGYTF. CDR3 sequence (DNA): TGTGCCAGCAGCCGTAGGGACGGATATGGCTACACCTTC.